The T cell receptor (beta chain) under discussion was sequenced for a study of siplizumab effects on memory and regulatory T cells. Findings and limits, study-wide: The naive T cell population seemed more diverse than memory cells and seemed a major contributor to the alloresponse.

Turning to this clone: The antigen remains unidentified.

Data came from immunoSEQ multiplex PCR; TCRdb stores just in-frame clones and leaves some out. Counted here are 99,000 or so clones, roughly 91% occurring once; the ten biggest clones make up approximately 0.32%. CDR3 length equals 14 residues. Looked up from germline, CDR1 is MNHNS and CDR2 is SASEGT. V shed 5 bases and J 7 bases; nucleotides not matched to a gene: 6. The sample consisted of CD4+ T cells sorted from blood. The TCR comes from a human donor in good health. The rearrangement uses TRBV6-1 and TRBJ1-2; 11 nucleotides line up with TRBD1. The CDR3 DNA follows: TGTGCCAGCAGTCTACGGACAGGGGGCCCTGGCTACACCTTC. Translating it yields CASSLRTGGPGYTF.